This TCR beta chain was captured by sequencing in a study of PD-L1 blockade in urothelial cancer. The repertoire was sequenced with immunoSEQ multiplex PCR; TCRdb's copy has only in-frame clones and lacks some. The sample consists of 15,000 to 20,000 clones, roughly four fifths of them appearing once. V lost 6 bases to trimming and J lost 4 bases; unmatched junction nucleotides: 4. The length of the CDR3 is 13 residues. Looked up from germline, CDR1 is KGHSH and CDR2 is LQKENI. The time point: peripheral blood 6 weeks after treatment start. Specimen: PBMCs, collected around atezolizumab (anti-PD-L1) treatment. The clonotype comes from a man in his fifties with urothelial cancer. The chain has TRBV18 and TRBJ2-7; TRBD1 aligns across 9 bases. The CDR3 region has the DNA TGTGCCAGCTCTGCCGGGACAGGGTACGAGCAGTACGTC. It yields the protein CASSAGTGYEQYV.